Below, 9 T cell receptor beta chains from the same sample are listed, as sequenced in a study of identical twins. MiXCR, applied by TCRdb to the 5' RACE reads, yields one record per CDR3 protein. The profile shows a few hundred thousand distinct CDR3 sequences, about a fifth of them singletons. Sequencing was done on a sample of naive T cells sorted from blood. The receptors here all came from a man aged 45-60 years in good health.

This rearrangement joins TRBV11-2 to TRBJ2-3; TRBD2 agrees at 11 bases. CDR1 is SGHAT, CDR2 FQNNGV, per germline. CDR3 length: 19 amino acids. J gave up 0 bases and V 5 bases, and 13 bases lay outside the gene matches. This CDR3 is CASSRSRLAGGPSTDTQYF. The CDR3 DNA sequence: TGTGCCAGCAGCCGCAGTCGATTAGCGGGGGGGCCGAGCACAGATACGCAGTATTTT.

The chain has TRBV9 and TRBJ1-6, with no clear D. This CDR3 is built from 15 residues. The germline CDR1 and CDR2 sequences are SGDLS and YYNGEE. V shed 5 bases and J shed 5 bases, with 14 bases lying between them. CDR3 DNA: TGTGCCAGCAGTGACGGCGGCTGGGATAATTCACCCCTCCACTTT. Translated: CASSDGGWDNSPLHF.

This clonotype has a count of ten or more. V gene TRBV24-1 combines with J gene TRBJ2-1; 7 nucleotides match TRBD1. The CDR3 sequence is 15 residues long. V lost 4 bases to trimming and J lost 0 bases; unmatched junction nucleotides: 2. Germline values: CDR1 KGHDR, CDR2 SFDVKD. CDR3 nucleotides: TGTGCCACCAGTGACTACAGGGGCTCCTACAATGAGCAGTTCTTC. This encodes CATSDYRGSYNEQFF.

The chain carries TRBV7-6 and TRBJ2-1, with 8 bases aligning to TRBD2. The J segment lost 6 bases and the V segment lost 5 bases, leaving 15 bases of the junction unmatched. In germline, CDR1 is SGHVS, CDR2 FNYEAQ. The CDR3 is 17 amino acids. CDR3 DNA sequence: TGTGCCAGCAGCCCACTGGGTGGGACTAGGAGCGGCAATGAGCAGTTCTTC. This codes for CASSPLGGTRSGNEQFF.

V usage is TRBV12-3 or TRBV12-4 and J usage is TRBJ2-7, with D possibly TRBD2 on 6 matching bases. V was shortened by 6 bases and J by 0 bases, with 15 bases between the two germline ends. This CDR3 region has 15 residues. CDR3 nucleotides: TGTGCCAGCAGCTCAACGGACGGGAGCTCCTACGAGCAGTACTTC. As protein: CASSSTDGSSYEQYF.

The V call is TRBV7-9, the J call TRBJ1-6; the D gene is possibly TRBD1 (5 bases). The CDR3 extends over 15 amino acids. CDR1 is SEHNR, CDR2 FQNEAQ, per germline (reference sequence). V shed 2 bases and J shed 9 bases, with 14 bases lying between them. The CDR3 region is CASSLNPRVGSPLHF. The CDR3 nucleotides are TGTGCCAGCAGCTTAAATCCCAGGGTGGGTTCACCCCTCCACTTT.

This clonotype appeared many times. The rearrangement joins TRBV10-3 to TRBJ2-7; 7 bases line up with TRBD1. The CDR3 covers 12 residues. Germline lookup yields CDR1 ENHRY and CDR2 SYGVKD. J gave up 4 bases and V 10 bases, and 7 bases lay outside the gene matches. This chain's CDR3 is CATGQVGYEQYF. The CDR3 coding sequence is TGTGCCACCGGACAGGTGGGATACGAGCAGTACTTC.

The chain links TRBV5-1 to TRBJ2-5; 13 bases are a match to TRBD2. This CDR3 is built from 18 residues. From germline, CDR1 is SGHRS and CDR2 YFSETQ. V lost 4 bases to trimming and J lost 4 bases; unmatched junction nucleotides: 13. The CDR3 region has the DNA TGCGCCAGCAGCCCAACCCCCGGGACTAGCGGGACTCGAGAGACCCAGTACTTC. Translation gives CASSPTPGTSGTRETQYF.

The chain combines TRBV29-1 with TRBJ2-3; a possible D gene is TRBD2 (5 bases). The V end lost 2 bases, the J end lost 0 bases, and 18 bases lay between the germline ends. The CDR3 contains 17 residues. Per germline, CDR1 SQVTM and CDR2 ANQGSEA. CDR3 nucleotide sequence: TGCAGCGTTGAATCCCCGCACGGGGAGAGGAGCACAGATACGCAGTATTTT. Amino acids: CSVESPHGERSTDTQYF.